A selection of T cell receptor beta chains follows, all from one sample in a study of T cell changes during pregnancy in multiple sclerosis. Using immunoSEQ multiplex PCR, the repertoire was profiled, and TCRdb retains in-frame clones only, with some absent. The sample consists of about 75,000 clones, 70% to 90% of them appearing once. The input for sequencing was peripheral blood, taken in the first trimester of pregnancy. These receptors all come from a female donor in good health, enrolled as a control in a pregnancy study. The CDR3 runs from the conserved cysteine through the conserved F or W. Each record gives: D gene, V gene, clone size, J gene, CDR3 protein, CDR3 DNA. The D gene is left open where the match is weak. Clone size is not always given. Where it is, it says once, few, many or a class for expanded clones.

.	TRBV5-4	.	TRBJ1-4	CASSLWQGNEKLFF	TGTGCCAGCAGCTTGTGGCAGGGGAATGAAAAACTGTTTTTT
TRBD2	TRBV5-1	.	TRBJ2-2	CASSFFGGRNTGELFF	TGCGCCAGCAGCTTCTTTGGCGGGAGAAACACCGGGGAGCTGTTTTTT
.	TRBV28	few	TRBJ1-2	CASSLGGISYGYTF	TGTGCCAGCAGTTTGGGGGGAATTAGCTATGGCTACACCTTC
.	TRBV28	.	TRBJ2-7	CASIRPTSYEQYF	TGTGCCAGCATCCGCCCCACATCCTACGAGCAGTACTTC
.	TRBV25-1	.	TRBJ1-1	CASSGQKNTEAFF	TGTGCCAGCAGCGGACAGAAAAACACTGAAGCTTTCTTT
.	TRBV9	.	TRBJ1-6	CASSEDPGLSPLHF	TGTGCCAGCAGCGAGGACCCGGGACTCTCACCCCTCCACTTT
.	TRBV6-5	once	TRBJ1-2	CASSYSGQGRVYGYTF	TGTGCCAGCAGTTACTCGGGGCAGGGGAGGGTCTATGGCTACACCTTC
.	TRBV25-1	.	TRBJ2-1	CASSAGWDEQFF	TGTGCCAGCTCGGCAGGGTGGGATGAGCAGTTCTTC
.	TRBV30	.	TRBJ1-2	CAWSGSWREGVSNWHYTF	TGTGCCTGGAGCGGAAGCTGGAGAGAGGGAGTGTCGAATTGGCACTACACCTTC
TRBD2	TRBV7-2	.	TRBJ2-3	CASSAGSGGAGTDTQYF	TGTGCCAGCAGCGCAGGTAGCGGGGGGGCCGGAACAGATACGCAGTATTTT
.	TRBV5-4	.	TRBJ2-5	CASSLAPTTGETQYF	TGTGCCAGCAGCTTGGCCCCCACTACGGGAGAGACCCAGTACTTC
.	TRBV6-1	.	TRBJ2-7	CASITREGVGEQYF	TGTGCCAGCATCACTAGAGAGGGGGTAGGCGAGCAGTACTTC
.	TRBV19	.	TRBJ1-5	CASSSQVNQPQHF	TGTGCCAGTAGTTCCCAGGTCAATCAGCCCCAGCATTTT
.	TRBV10-3	.	TRBJ1-1	CAISEGQPNTEAFF	TGTGCCATCAGTGAAGGACAGCCGAACACTGAAGCTTTCTTT
TRBD1	TRBV2	.	TRBJ1-5	CASKSGTGGNQPQHF	TGTGCCAGCAAATCTGGGACAGGGGGCAATCAGCCCCAGCATTTT
TRBD2	TRBV28	.	TRBJ2-2	CASNLAGRRTGELFF	TGTGCCAGCAACCTAGCGGGAAGGCGCACCGGGGAGCTGTTTTTT
TRBD2	TRBV6-6	.	TRBJ2-1	CASGPLAGGYNEQFF	TGTGCCAGCGGTCCACTGGCGGGGGGATACAATGAGCAGTTCTTC
TRBD2	TRBV5-1	.	TRBJ2-1	CASSLLSGRVGNEQFF	TGCGCCAGCAGCTTACTTAGCGGGAGGGTCGGGAATGAGCAGTTCTTC
.	TRBV9	.	TRBJ2-1	CASSKGGGSYNEQFF	TGTGCCAGCAGCAAGGGAGGGGGCTCCTACAATGAGCAGTTCTTC
.	TRBV15	.	TRBJ1-4	CATSRGQTNEKLFF	TGTGCCACCAGCAGAGGACAGACTAATGAAAAACTGTTTTTT
TRBD1	TRBV6-6	.	TRBJ2-7	CASSLDRGTYEQYF	TGTGCCAGCAGTTTGGACAGGGGGACTTACGAGCAGTACTTC
.	TRBV27	.	TRBJ1-1	CASSLWGREDTEAFF	TGTGCCAGCAGTTTATGGGGCAGGGAGGACACTGAAGCTTTCTTT
.	TRBV9	once	TRBJ1-5	CASSVGTNSNQPQHF	TGTGCCAGCAGCGTAGGGACAAATAGCAATCAGCCCCAGCATTTT
TRBD1	TRBV10-3	.	TRBJ2-7	CAISESTGQGFEQYF	TGTGCCATCAGTGAGTCGACCGGACAGGGATTCGAGCAGTACTTC
.	TRBV7-2	.	TRBJ1-4	CASSPPGHVGEKLFF	TGTGCCAGCAGCCCGCCGGGACACGTCGGAGAAAAACTGTTTTTT